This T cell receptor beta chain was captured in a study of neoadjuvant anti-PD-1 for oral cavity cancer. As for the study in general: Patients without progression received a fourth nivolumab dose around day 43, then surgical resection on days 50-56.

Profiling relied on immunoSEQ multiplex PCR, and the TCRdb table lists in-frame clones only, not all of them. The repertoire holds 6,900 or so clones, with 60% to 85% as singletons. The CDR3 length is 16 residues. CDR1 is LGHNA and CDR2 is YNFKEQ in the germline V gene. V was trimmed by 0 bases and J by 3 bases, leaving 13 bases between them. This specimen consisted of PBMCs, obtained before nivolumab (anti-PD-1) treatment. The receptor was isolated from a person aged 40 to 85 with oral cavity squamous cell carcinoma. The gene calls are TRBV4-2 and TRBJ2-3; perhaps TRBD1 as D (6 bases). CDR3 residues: CASSQDSGQMTDTQYF. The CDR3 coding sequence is TGTGCCAGCAGCCAAGATTCAGGACAGATGACAGATACGCAGTATTTT.